This entry lists 25 T cell receptor beta chains sequenced from one sample in a study of cytomegalovirus exposure and HLA in healthy donors. Sequencing used immunoSEQ multiplex PCR; TCRdb keeps in-frame clones, though not all of them. This sample yields 200,000 to 250,000 clones, of which about nine tenths are seen a single time; approximately 0.99% belongs to the top ten. The sample was PBMCs. The receptors come from a woman between 18 and 29 years old in good health and CMV-seronegative.

The J gene is TRBJ2-7, the V gene TRBV7-2; D unclear. This CDR3 spans 11 amino acids. The germline V and J ends were trimmed by 5 bases and 8 bases, with 10 bases remaining between them. Germline loops: CDR1 SGHTA, CDR2 FQGNSA. CDR3 in amino acids: CASSPRSQQYF. CDR3 sequence (DNA): TGTGCCAGCAGCCCCAGGTCCCAGCAGTACTTC. Full variable domain (outside the CDR3, taken from reference TRBV7-2 and TRBJ2-7): GAGVSQSPSNKVTEKGKDVELRCDPISGHTALYWYRQSLGQGLEFLIYFQGNSAPDKSGLPSDRFSAERTGGSVSTLTIQRTQQEDSAVYLCASSPRSQQYFGPGTRLTVT.

The chain combines TRBV28 with TRBJ1-2; D unclear. Trimming removed 3 bases from V and 3 bases from J, with 11 bases in between. The germline V gene has CDR1 MDHEN and CDR2 SYDVKM. The CDR3 covers 14 residues. The CDR3 coding sequence is TGTGCCAGCAGTTTGGAGGGTAGGCACTATGGCTACACCTTC. This encodes CASSLEGRHYGYTF.

This chain connects TRBV30 to TRBJ1-1, with D unclear. This CDR3 is built from 13 residues. CDR1 is GTSNPN, CDR2 SVGIG, per germline (reference sequence). Trimming took 0 bases from V and 11 from J, leaving 16 bases between them. The DNA of the CDR3 is TGTGCCTGGAGTGTACGTTTGAAGTTGGAGGCTTTCTTT. Translation gives CAWSVRLKLEAFF.

This clone was observed a single time. This chain uses TRBV19 with TRBJ1-5; 7 bases are shared with TRBD1. This CDR3 is built from 16 residues. CDR1 is LNHDA and CDR2 is SQIVND in the germline V gene (reference sequence). Trimming took 2 bases from V and 7 from J; bases not matched to a gene: 11. The CDR3 nucleotides are TGTGCCAGTAGTATACCGACAGGGACAAGGTTGCAGCCCCAGCATTTT. Translation: CASSIPTGTRLQPQHF.

Only a few counts were recorded for this clone. The chain is built from TRBV19 and TRBJ2-7; D might be TRBD2 (6 bases). The length of the CDR3 is 15 residues. V was pared by 5 bases and J by 0 bases, with 14 bases between. Germline lookup yields CDR1 LNHDA and CDR2 SQIVND (reference sequence). The CDR3 loop is CASSPYTGASYEQYF. CDR3 nucleotides: TGTGCCAGTAGTCCTTACACGGGAGCCTCCTACGAGCAGTACTTC. Full variable domain (remainder filled in from reference TRBV19 and TRBJ2-7): DGGITQSPKYLFRKEGQNVTLSCEQNLNHDAMYWYRQDPGQGLRLIYYSQIVNDFQKGDIAEGYSVSREKKESFPLTVTSAQKNPTAFYLCASSPYTGASYEQYFGPGTRLTVT.

Concerning this clone: The sample contains more than one DNA sequence encoding this CDR3. The chain couples TRBV5-1 to TRBJ1-1; TRBD1 aligns across 9 bases. This CDR3 is 14 amino acids long. V gave up 4 bases and J gave up 5 bases; unmatched junction bases: 6. In germline, CDR1 is SGHRS, CDR2 YFSETQ. CDR3 in DNA: TGCGCCAGCAGCAGCGGACAGGGGAGGACTGAAGCTTTCTTT. This sequence encodes CASSSGQGRTEAFF.

This sequence joins TRBV2 and TRBJ2-2; 7 positions agree with TRBD1. Unmatched junction bases numbered 9, after V lost 5 bases and J lost 6 bases. Germline V gives CDR1 SNHLY, CDR2 FYNNEI. The CDR3 has 15 residues. CDR3 region: CASSQGGLGPGELFF. Written as DNA, the CDR3 is TGTGCCAGCAGTCAAGGGGGCCTTGGTCCCGGGGAGCTGTTTTTT.

This chain connects TRBV18 to TRBJ2-2, with TRBD1 identical over 7 bases. CDR3 length: 15 amino acids. Germline CDR1 KGHSH, CDR2 LQKENI. Unmatched junction bases numbered 4, after V lost 1 base and J lost 5 bases. In nucleotides, the CDR3 is TGTGCCAGCTCACCACAAACGGGACAGACCGGGGAGCTGTTTTTT. As protein: CASSPQTGQTGELFF.

In its sample, this clone was seen a few times. J is TRBJ1-5 and V is TRBV6-1, with 9 bases aligning to TRBD1. Germline loops: CDR1 MNHNS, CDR2 SASEGT. Trimming cost V 2 bases and J 7 bases; bases outside gene matches: 9. The CDR3 spans 16 residues. The CDR3 loop reads CASSETTGGASQPQHF. DNA for the CDR3: TGTGCCAGCAGTGAAACTACAGGGGGCGCGTCCCAGCCCCAGCATTTT.

This chain connects TRBV5-1 to TRBJ1-1, with TRBD1 matching over 10 bases. CDR1 and CDR2 from the germline V gene are SGHRS and YFSETQ. The CDR3 sequence is 14 residues long. V lost 0 bases and J lost 6; bases outside the gene matches: 2. The CDR3 sequence is CASSLAGTGAEAFF. The CDR3 nucleotides are TGCGCCAGCAGCTTGGCCGGGACAGGGGCTGAAGCTTTCTTT.

The genes are TRBV6-6 and TRBJ2-1; TRBD1 might be the D (6 bases). V gave up 4 bases and J gave up 4 bases, with 11 bases separating them. Germline assignment: CDR1 MNHNY and CDR2 SVGAGI (reference sequence). This CDR3 region has 14 residues. The CDR3 DNA sequence: TGTGCCAGCAGTTCGGGACAACCGTACAATGAGCAGTTCTTC. Encoded protein: CASSSGQPYNEQFF.

CDR3 DNA: TGTGCCCGCTCGACTAGCGGCTACGAGCAGTACTTC. Amino acid sequence: CARSTSGYEQYF. The chain is built from TRBV30 and TRBJ2-7, with 9 bases lining up with TRBD2. This CDR3 comprises 12 residues. CDR1 is GTSNPN, CDR2 SVGIG, per germline (reference sequence). The J segment lost 3 bases and the V segment lost 8 bases, leaving 5 bases of the junction unmatched.

This rearrangement joins TRBV30 to TRBJ2-3; D might be TRBD2 (7 bases). Per germline, CDR1 GTSNPN and CDR2 SVGIG (reference sequence). The CDR3 is made up of 15 amino acids. Trimming stripped 3 bases from V and 2 bases from J, with 15 bases between. CDR3 sequence: CAWSGQRDNTDTQYF. CDR3 sequence (DNA): TGTGCCTGGAGCGGTCAGCGGGACAACACAGATACGCAGTATTTT.

V and J are TRBV27 and TRBJ2-1, with D possibly being TRBD2 (5 bases). The CDR3 loop spans 14 amino acids. The ends were cut back, 5 bases at V and 8 bases at J, with 16 bases in the middle. Germline assignment: CDR1 MNHEY and CDR2 SMNVEV (reference sequence). DNA for the CDR3: TGTGCCAGCAGTACCCCTCTAGGGAGCGATGAGCAGTTCTTC. Its translation is CASSTPLGSDEQFF.

Here the CDR3 reads CASSAEGSSYEQYF. CDR3 nucleotide sequence: TGTGCCAGCTCAGCGGAGGGTTCCTCCTACGAGCAGTACTTC. The rearrangement links TRBV18 to TRBJ2-7, with a possible D match to TRBD2 (6 bases). Germline V gene sequence: CDR1 KGHSH, CDR2 LQKENI. CDR3 size: 14 residues. The germline V and J ends were trimmed by 5 bases and 0 bases, with 11 bases remaining between them.

A single count supports this clone. This sequence joins TRBV5-1 and TRBJ1-1, with 9 bases lining up with TRBD1. Germline V gene data show CDR1 as SGHRS and CDR2 as YFSETQ. V was pared by 4 bases and J by 0 bases, with 13 bases of the junction left unmatched. The CDR3 sequence is 18 residues long. This CDR3 reads CASSHYRGQGRMNTEAFF. CDR3 sequence (DNA): TGCGCCAGCAGCCATTACCGCGGACAGGGGCGAATGAACACTGAAGCTTTCTTT.

This clone has just one count. This sequence joins TRBV29-1 and TRBJ2-2; 11 bases are a match to TRBD1. The CDR3 has 15 residues. V lost 7 bases and J lost 0; bases outside the gene matches: 4. Germline V lookup: CDR1 SQVTM, CDR2 ANQGSEA. The CDR3 region is CSAGTGGPNTGELFF. CDR3 DNA: TGCAGCGCAGGGACAGGGGGGCCGAACACCGGGGAGCTGTTTTTT.

The genes are TRBV18 and TRBJ2-3, with D maybe TRBD1 (5 bases). V lost 3 bases, J lost 0 bases, and 13 bases lay in between. Germline V gives CDR1 KGHSH, CDR2 LQKENI. This CDR3 contains 16 residues. For the CDR3, the DNA is TGTGCCAGCTCACCGCGCGCAGGGCACAGCACAGATACGCAGTATTTT. Its protein product is CASSPRAGHSTDTQYF.

This clone is a singleton in its sample. The gene calls are TRBV15 and TRBJ1-5; D is possibly TRBD1 (5 bases). CDR1 and CDR2 (germline): LNHNV, YYDKDF (reference sequence). Trimming removed 11 bases from V and 2 bases from J, with 10 bases in between. This CDR3 has 12 amino acids. In DNA, the CDR3 is TGTGCCGTTAAGACAGGCAATCAGCCCCAGCATTTT. The encoded protein is CAVKTGNQPQHF.

J is TRBJ1-4 and V is TRBV6-5; D is perhaps TRBD1 (6 bases). Germline V gives CDR1 MNHEY, CDR2 SVGAGI. The CDR3 is 13 residues long. The V gene lost 4 bases and the J gene lost 4 bases, with 7 bases spanning the gap. The CDR3 DNA is TGTGCCAGCAGTTTACAGGGTAATGAAAAACTGTTTTTT. Translated, it gives CASSLQGNEKLFF.

V is TRBV18 and J is TRBJ1-6; D unresolved. Trimming shortened V by 3 bases and J by 10 bases, and 22 bases separated the two germline ends. The V gene's germline CDR1 is KGHSH and CDR2 LQKENI. The length of the CDR3 is 17 residues. CDR3 sequence: CASSPDLGTVGSSPLHF. The CDR3 DNA follows: TGTGCCAGCTCACCGGACTTGGGAACAGTGGGTAGCTCACCCCTCCACTTT.

This chain uses TRBV11-1 with TRBJ2-1, with TRBD1 matching 8 bases. Germline-derived CDR1 and CDR2 are SGHAT and FQDESV (reference sequence). The CDR3 covers 18 residues. Trimming removed 4 bases from V and 10 bases from J; junction bases left unmatched: 21. CDR3 DNA sequence: TGTGCCAGCAGCTATCCTGCTTCCGGGACAGGTTTGTGGTGGGAGCAGTTCTTC. As protein: CASSYPASGTGLWWEQFF.

This chain uses TRBV20-1 with TRBJ1-1, with D unclear. The germline V gene encodes CDR1 DFQATT and CDR2 SNEGSKA (reference sequence). V lost 6 bases to trimming and J lost 6 bases, with 11 bases between them. CDR3 length equals 11 residues. The CDR3 region is CSAFEGAEAFF. The DNA of the CDR3 is TGCAGTGCCTTTGAGGGCGCTGAAGCTTTCTTT.

V gene TRBV2 combines with J gene TRBJ2-3, with 7 bases fitting TRBD2. J gave up 6 bases and V 3 bases, and 0 bases lay outside the gene matches. The CDR3 length is 12 residues. CDR1 is SNHLY, CDR2 FYNNEI, per germline. The CDR3 protein is CASSDGGDTQYF. CDR3 DNA: TGTGCCAGCAGTGACGGGGGGGATACGCAGTATTTT.

The genes are TRBV7-2 and TRBJ1-3; 7 nucleotides match TRBD1. This CDR3 has 18 residues. The germline V gene has CDR1 SGHTA and CDR2 FQGNSA. Trimming removed 1 base from V and 3 bases from J; junction bases left unmatched: 12. DNA for the CDR3: TGTGCCAGCAGCTTAGAGGGTTTGAGGGGGCTTGGTGGAAACACCATATATTTT. Amino acid sequence: CASSLEGLRGLGGNTIYF.